This entry describes one T cell receptor (beta chain). The sample is drawn from a study of blood T cell repertoires in COVID-19. CDR3 length: 17 amino acids. Germline CDR1 is SGHNT and CDR2 is YYREEE (reference sequence). Trimming took off 0 bases at V and 4 bases at J, with 16 bases between the two ends. The repertoire was sequenced with immunoSEQ multiplex PCR; TCRdb's copy has only in-frame clones and lacks some. The table lists under 300,000 clones, around 83% of them singletons. Input material: peripheral blood. This chain joins TRBV5-4 and TRBJ2-2; a possible D gene is TRBD1 (6 bases). The TCR originated in an elderly woman with acute or convalescent COVID-19. In nucleotides, the CDR3 is TGTGCCAGCAGCTTGGTGGGGGCAGGGCGGCGCACCGGGGAGCTGTTTTTT. Protein sequence: CASSLVGAGRRTGELFF.